The 15 T cell receptor beta chains below come from one sample, sequenced in a study of blood T cell repertoires in COVID-19. TCRdb's copy holds only in-frame clones and misses some; the assay was immunoSEQ multiplex PCR. The table records about 86,000 clones, roughly three quarters of them present only once. Sequences were obtained from peripheral blood. These receptors all come from a man aged 70-80 years with acute or convalescent COVID-19.

The chain's CDR3 is CASSLDPGGFYNEQFF. DNA of the CDR3: TGTGCCAGCAGCTTAGATCCGGGGGGCTTCTACAATGAGCAGTTCTTC. The chain is built from TRBV11-2 and TRBJ2-1, with D perhaps TRBD2 (7 bases). V lost 0 bases and J 3 bases, leaving 12 bases between the germline ends. The germline CDR1 and CDR2 sequences are SGHAT and FQNNGV. There are 16 residues in the CDR3.

The chain employs TRBV5-1 and TRBJ2-5, with 10 bases fitting TRBD2. J gave up 5 bases and V 4 bases, and 8 bases lay outside the gene matches. CDR1 is SGHRS, CDR2 YFSETQ, per germline. This CDR3 region has 15 residues. This chain's CDR3 is CASSRTSGDGETQYF. For the CDR3, the DNA is TGCGCCAGCAGCCGTACTAGCGGGGACGGCGAGACCCAGTACTTC.

The chain has TRBV19 and TRBJ1-1; maybe TRBD1 (5 bases). CDR1 is LNHDA, CDR2 SQIVND, per germline (reference sequence). The CDR3 consists of 13 residues. V was cut by 9 bases and J by 4 bases, with 15 bases left in between. This CDR3 is CASEKLGGTEAFF. The CDR3, as DNA: TGTGCCAGCGAAAAGTTGGGGGGCACTGAAGCTTTCTTT. The whole variable domain, filled in from reference TRBV19 and TRBJ1-1, reads DGGITQSPKYLFRKEGQNVTLSCEQNLNHDAMYWYRQDPGQGLRLIYYSQIVNDFQKGDIAEGYSVSREKKESFPLTVTSAQKNPTAFYLCASEKLGGTEAFFGQGTRLTVV.

V is TRBV7-8 and J is TRBJ2-7, with unresolved D. Trimming pared 4 bases from V and 0 bases from J, leaving 7 bases between. Germline V CDR1 and CDR2: SGHVS, FQNEAQ. The CDR3 is made up of 13 amino acids. For the CDR3, the DNA is TGTGCCAGCAGCTATCGTGTCTCCTACGAGCAGTACGTC. Protein sequence: CASSYRVSYEQYV.

The chain couples TRBV5-4 to TRBJ2-3; 7 bases map to TRBD2. From germline, CDR1 is SGHNT and CDR2 YYREEE (reference sequence). V was clipped by 2 bases and J by 0 bases; unmatched bases: 0. The CDR3 has 14 residues. CDR3: CASSFGGSTDTQYF. DNA for the CDR3: TGTGCCAGCAGCTTCGGGGGGAGCACAGATACGCAGTATTTT.

The chain couples TRBV6-5 to TRBJ1-2, with D possibly matching TRBD1 (5 bases). Trimming took 7 bases from V and 4 from J, leaving 13 bases between them. The CDR3 extends over 13 amino acids. Germline V CDR1 and CDR2: MNHEY, SVGAGI. CDR3 in DNA: TGTGCCAGCAAATACAGGCAAGCCTATGGCTACACCTTC. Translation: CASKYRQAYGYTF.

The gene calls are TRBV4-1 and TRBJ1-4; D is possibly TRBD1 (6 bases). Germline CDR1 is MGHRA and CDR2 is YSYEKL. This CDR3 spans 15 amino acids. Trimming took 1 base from V and 3 from J, leaving 9 bases between them. CDR3 in DNA: TGCGCCAGCAGCCAAGTCCCAGGGGCTAATGAAAAACTGTTTTTT. It codes for CASSQVPGANEKLFF.

The chain employs TRBV5-5 and TRBJ2-7, with 8 bases fitting TRBD1. The CDR3 is 15 amino acids. The germline CDR1 and CDR2 sequences are SGHKS and YYEKEE (reference sequence). With V trimmed by 0 bases and J by 0 bases, 2 bases remained unmatched. The CDR3 sequence is CASSLGQGRSYEQYV. The CDR3 DNA sequence: TGTGCCAGCAGCTTGGGACAGGGGCGCTCCTACGAGCAGTACGTC.

This clone was seen more than once but under ten times. One junction end disagrees with the germline gene, perhaps due to a read error. This chain connects TRBV5-1 to TRBJ2-5; TRBD1 agrees at 12 bases. The germline gives CDR1 SGHRS, CDR2 YFSETQ. This CDR3 has 16 residues. The DNA of the CDR3 is TGCGCCAGCAGCGGAGGGACAGGGGGCTACCAGGAGACCCAGTACTTC. Protein product: CASSGGTGGYQETQYF.

This chain uses TRBV4-1 with TRBJ1-5; the D gene is possibly TRBD1 (6 bases). The V and J ends lost 4 bases and 1 base respectively, with 14 bases between them. The germline CDR1 and CDR2 sequences are MGHRA and YSYEKL. The CDR3 runs to 16 residues. The CDR3 protein is CASSPSQGGSNQPQHF. CDR3 DNA sequence: TGCGCCAGCAGCCCGTCACAGGGTGGGAGCAATCAGCCCCAGCATTTT.

This chain joins TRBV10-1 and TRBJ1-6, with TRBD1 matching 8 bases. V shed 2 bases and J 0 bases; nucleotides not matched to a gene: 15. Germline CDR1 and CDR2: WNHNN and SYGVQD (reference sequence). The CDR3 has 21 amino acids. This CDR3 reads CASSELSFDRGRGSYNSPLHF. The CDR3 DNA follows: TGCGCCAGCAGTGAGCTTTCCTTTGACAGGGGAAGGGGCTCCTATAATTCACCCCTCCACTTT.

V is TRBV5-1 and J is TRBJ2-7; 9 bases map to TRBD2. This CDR3 spans 18 amino acids. The J segment lost 1 base and the V segment lost 2 bases, leaving 13 bases of the junction unmatched. Germline loops: CDR1 SGHRS, CDR2 YFSETQ. CDR3: CASSFQPPLGLASYEQYF. Here the CDR3 DNA reads TGCGCCAGCAGCTTCCAACCCCCCCTGGGACTAGCTTCCTACGAGCAGTACTTC. Complete variable domain (other parts from reference TRBV5-1 and TRBJ2-7): KAGVTQTPRYLIKTRGQQVTLSCSPISGHRSVSWYQQTPGQGLQFLFEYFSETQRNKGNFPGRFSGRQFSNSRSEMNVSTLELGDSALYLCASSFQPPLGLASYEQYFGPGTRLTVT.

The rearrangement links TRBV7-8 to TRBJ1-5; D perhaps matches TRBD1 (6 bases). This CDR3 comprises 14 residues. Germline V gene sequence: CDR1 SGHVS, CDR2 FQNEAQ. Trimming removed 6 bases from V and 6 bases from J, with 15 bases in between. CDR3 sequence (DNA): TGTGCCAGCAGTCGTGGACAGACCCGTCAGCCCCAGCATTTT. It is translated as CASSRGQTRQPQHF.

The chain links TRBV3-1 (or the pseudogene TRBV3-2) to TRBJ2-7; possibly TRBD1 for D (6 bases). V dropped 4 bases and J dropped 2 bases, with 15 bases sitting between them. Germline loops: CDR1 LGHDT, CDR2 YNNKEL (reference sequence). CDR3 length: 15 amino acids. The CDR3: CASSPRDTPTYEQYV. CDR3 DNA sequence: TGTGCCAGCAGCCCACGGGACACTCCTACCTACGAGCAGTACGTC.

The chain joins TRBV2 to TRBJ2-7; 10 positions agree with TRBD2. Trimming removed 4 bases from V and 2 bases from J; junction bases left unmatched: 5. CDR3 size: 15 residues. Per the germline V gene, CDR1 is SNHLY and CDR2 is FYNNEI. CDR3 region: CASSVGLADPYEQYF. The CDR3 nucleotides are TGTGCCAGCAGTGTAGGACTAGCGGACCCCTACGAGCAGTACTTC. Looking up the rest from reference TRBV2 and TRBJ2-7 gives the full variable domain: EPEVTQTPSHQVTQMGQEVILRCVPISNHLYFYWYRQILGQKVEFLVSFYNNEISEKSEIFDDQFSVERPDGSNFTLKIRSTKLEDSAMYFCASSVGLADPYEQYFGPGTRLTVT.